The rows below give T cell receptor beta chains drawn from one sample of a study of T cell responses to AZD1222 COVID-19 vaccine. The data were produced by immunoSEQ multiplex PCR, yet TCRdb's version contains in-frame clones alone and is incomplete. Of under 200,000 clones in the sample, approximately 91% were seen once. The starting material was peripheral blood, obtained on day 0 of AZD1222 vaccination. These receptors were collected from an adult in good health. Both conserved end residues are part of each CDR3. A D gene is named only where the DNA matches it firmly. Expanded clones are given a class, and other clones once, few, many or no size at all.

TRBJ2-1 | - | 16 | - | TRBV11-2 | TGTGCCAGCAGCTTAAGGACTACAAGTTCTTACAATGAGCAGTTCTTC | CASSLRTTSSYNEQFF
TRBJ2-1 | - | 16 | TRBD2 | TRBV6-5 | TGTGCCAGCAGTTCCATTTTAGCGGGGGGTATGAATGAGCAGTTCTTC | CASSSILAGGMNEQFF
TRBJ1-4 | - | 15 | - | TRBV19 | TGTGCCAGTAGTCTCGGGACCGTCAGTAATGAAAAACTGTTTTTT | CASSLGTVSNEKLFF
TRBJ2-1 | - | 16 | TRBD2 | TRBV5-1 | TGCGCCAGCAGCCTGAAAGCGGGGGTTGCCCTCAATGAGCAGTTCTTC | CASSLKAGVALNEQFF
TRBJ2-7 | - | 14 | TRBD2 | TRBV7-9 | TGTGCCAGCAGCTCGGACGGGGGGACCTACGAGCAGTACTTC | CASSSDGGTYEQYF
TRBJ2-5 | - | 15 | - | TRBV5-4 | TGTGCCAGCAGCTCCCCTGTGGATGGGGGAGAGACCCAGTACTTC | CASSSPVDGGETQYF
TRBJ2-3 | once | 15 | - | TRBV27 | TGTGCCAGCAGTTTCGGCGGCTGGGGCACAGATACGCAGTATTTT | CASSFGGWGTDTQYF
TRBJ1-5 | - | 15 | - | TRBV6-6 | TGTGCCAGCAGAACGGGAGACAGTTTGGCTCAGCCCCAGCATTTT | CASRTGDSLAQPQHF
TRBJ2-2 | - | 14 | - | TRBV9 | TGTGCCAGCAGCGTGCAAGGGGGCACCGGGGAGCTGTTTTTT | CASSVQGGTGELFF
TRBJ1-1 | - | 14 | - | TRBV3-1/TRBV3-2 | TGTGCCAGCAGCCAACCCGGACGGGCCGGCAAGGCTTTCTTT | CASSQPGRAGKAFF
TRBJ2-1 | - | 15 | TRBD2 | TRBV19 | TGTGCCAGTAGCACTGGGGCTAGCGGATACAATGAGCAGTTCTTC | CASSTGASGYNEQFF
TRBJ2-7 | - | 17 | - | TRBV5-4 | TGTGCCAGCAGCTTGGGGGATGGGGCCCGAGGCTCCTACGAGCAGTACTTC | CASSLGDGARGSYEQYF
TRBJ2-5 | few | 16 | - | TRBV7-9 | TGTGCCAGCAGCTCTAATAGCGGCCACGCTATAGAGACCCAGTACTTC | CASSSNSGHAIETQYF
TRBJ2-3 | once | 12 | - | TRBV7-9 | TGTGCCAGCAGCTTATGGCGAGATACGCAGTATTTT | CASSLWRDTQYF
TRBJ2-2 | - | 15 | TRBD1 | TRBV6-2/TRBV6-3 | TGTGCCAGCAGTTACCTTAGGACAGGGGAGCGGGAGCTGTTTTTT | CASSYLRTGERELFF
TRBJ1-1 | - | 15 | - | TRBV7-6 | TGTGCCAGCAGCCTAGACCCCGGGACATCTCTTATGGCTTTCTTT | CASSLDPGTSLMAFF
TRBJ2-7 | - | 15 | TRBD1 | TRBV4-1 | TGCGCCAGCAGCCAAGAGGGGACAGGGGAATACGAGCAGTACTTC | CASSQEGTGEYEQYF
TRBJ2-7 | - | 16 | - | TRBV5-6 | TGTGCCAGCAGCTTGTTACACCGGACAGCCTCCTACGAGCAGTACTTC | CASSLLHRTASYEQYF
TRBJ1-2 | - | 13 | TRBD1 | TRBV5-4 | TGTGCCAGCAGCAAGGACAGGGCTGACGGCTACACCTTC | CASSKDRADGYTF
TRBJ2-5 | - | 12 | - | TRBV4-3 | TGCGCCAGCAGCCAAGAGGGGGAGACCCAGTACTTC | CASSQEGETQYF
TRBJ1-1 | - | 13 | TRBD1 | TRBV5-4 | TGTGCCAGCAGGGGACAGGGGACCACTGAAGCTTTCTTT | CASRGQGTTEAFF
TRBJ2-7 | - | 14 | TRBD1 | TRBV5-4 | TGTGCCAGCAGCTTGAGACAGGGCGTCTACGAGCAGTACTTC | CASSLRQGVYEQYF
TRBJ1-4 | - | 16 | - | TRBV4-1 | TGCGCCAGCAGCCGAATAATCCGGGACCCTAATGAAAAACTGTTTTTT | CASSRIIRDPNEKLFF
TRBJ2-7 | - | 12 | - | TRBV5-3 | TGTGCCAGAAGCTTGGGAGGGGAAGAGCAGTACTTC | CARSLGGEEQYF
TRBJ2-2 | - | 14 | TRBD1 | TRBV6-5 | TGTGCCAGCAGCCTGGACAGGGACACCGGGGAGCTGTTTTTT | CASSLDRDTGELFF
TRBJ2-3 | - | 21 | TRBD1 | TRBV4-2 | TGTGCCAGCAGCGAAGATAACCTAAGAATGAGCCGGACAGGGAAGACAGATACGCAGTATTTT | CASSEDNLRMSRTGKTDTQYF
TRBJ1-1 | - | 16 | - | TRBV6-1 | TGTGCCAGCAGTGGATACACAGGGCCCATGAACACTGAAGCTTTCTTT | CASSGYTGPMNTEAFF
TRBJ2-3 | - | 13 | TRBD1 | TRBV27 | TGTGCCAGCCGGGACAGGGCCACAGATACGCAGTATTTT | CASRDRATDTQYF
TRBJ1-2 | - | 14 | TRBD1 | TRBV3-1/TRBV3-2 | TGTGCCAGCAGCCTGGCAGGGGGTAAAGGTGGCTACACCTTC | CASSLAGGKGGYTF